This record covers a single TCR beta chain. Its antigen is currently unknown. V lost 7 bases, J lost 3 bases, and 10 bases lay in between. The CDR3 is 13 residues long. Germline CDR1 is WSHSY and CDR2 is SAAADI. The data were taken from a study of blood T cells in healthy people across ages. The use of a sample-barcoded 5' primer and a J-beta primer mix characterized a second PCR of roughly 6 to 11 cycles. TCRdb fed the 5' RACE reads into MiXCR, producing one record per CDR3 protein. The profile shows hundreds of thousands of distinct CDR3 sequences, over 20% of them singletons. Study-level findings and limits: Older age coincided with a roughly linear decline in TCR beta diversity per million T cells. Donor CMV status, an unknown factor, possibly confounded changes in expanded clonotypes.

The sequenced sample was blood. The chain uses TRBV10-2 and TRBJ2-1; D ambiguous. The sequence came from a man in his 70s in good health. The CDR3 loop is CASIEQIYNEQFF. In DNA form, the CDR3 reads TGCGCCAGCATCGAACAGATCTACAATGAGCAGTTCTTC.